This T cell receptor beta chain derives from a study of T cells in Graves' hyperthyroidism and ophthalmopathy. The study's findings and limits: Before onset, ophthalmopathy was predicted by the model a median roughly 6.8 months earlier. Also found in blood were most expanded thyroid clonotypes above 0.001.

The investigators amplified TCR beta CDR3 regions from RNA transcripts. TCR CDR3 regions were first amplified by RT-PCR with HTBI primers. TCRdb fed the multiplex PCR reads into MiXCR, producing one record per CDR3 protein. The sample records hundreds of thousands of distinct CDR3 sequences, 15% to 20% being singletons. About this clonotype itself: Its antigen remains unidentified.

Germline values: CDR1 SGHTA, CDR2 FQGTGA. V shed 5 bases, J shed 11 bases, and the junction held 13 bases outside the gene matches. The CDR3 sequence is 16 residues long. This chain uses TRBV7-3 with TRBJ2-1; 12 bases align to TRBD2. The origin of this receptor is a woman aged 40 to 50 with Graves' ophthalmopathy. Material for sequencing was blood. CDR3 protein: CASSISTSGGQSKQFF. As DNA, the CDR3 is TGTGCCAGCAGCATCTCGACTAGCGGGGGACAGTCTAAGCAGTTCTTC.